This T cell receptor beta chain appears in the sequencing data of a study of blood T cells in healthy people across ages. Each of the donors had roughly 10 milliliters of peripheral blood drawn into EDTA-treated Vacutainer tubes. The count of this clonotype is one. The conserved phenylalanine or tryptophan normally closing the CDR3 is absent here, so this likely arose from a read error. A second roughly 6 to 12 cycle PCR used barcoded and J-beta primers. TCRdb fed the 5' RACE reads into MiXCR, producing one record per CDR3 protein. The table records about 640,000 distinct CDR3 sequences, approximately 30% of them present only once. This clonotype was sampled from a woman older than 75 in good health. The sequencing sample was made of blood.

The CDR3 region is CASSLAGGRAEAFL. CDR3 coding DNA: TGTGCCAGCAGCTTAGCGGGGGGTAGGGCTGAAGCTTTCTTG. The chain recombines TRBV7-2 with TRBJ1-1, with D perhaps matching TRBD1 (5 bases). Germline assignment: CDR1 SGHTA and CDR2 FQGNSA. V lost 0 bases and J 6 bases, leaving 11 bases between the germline ends. The CDR3 has 14 residues.